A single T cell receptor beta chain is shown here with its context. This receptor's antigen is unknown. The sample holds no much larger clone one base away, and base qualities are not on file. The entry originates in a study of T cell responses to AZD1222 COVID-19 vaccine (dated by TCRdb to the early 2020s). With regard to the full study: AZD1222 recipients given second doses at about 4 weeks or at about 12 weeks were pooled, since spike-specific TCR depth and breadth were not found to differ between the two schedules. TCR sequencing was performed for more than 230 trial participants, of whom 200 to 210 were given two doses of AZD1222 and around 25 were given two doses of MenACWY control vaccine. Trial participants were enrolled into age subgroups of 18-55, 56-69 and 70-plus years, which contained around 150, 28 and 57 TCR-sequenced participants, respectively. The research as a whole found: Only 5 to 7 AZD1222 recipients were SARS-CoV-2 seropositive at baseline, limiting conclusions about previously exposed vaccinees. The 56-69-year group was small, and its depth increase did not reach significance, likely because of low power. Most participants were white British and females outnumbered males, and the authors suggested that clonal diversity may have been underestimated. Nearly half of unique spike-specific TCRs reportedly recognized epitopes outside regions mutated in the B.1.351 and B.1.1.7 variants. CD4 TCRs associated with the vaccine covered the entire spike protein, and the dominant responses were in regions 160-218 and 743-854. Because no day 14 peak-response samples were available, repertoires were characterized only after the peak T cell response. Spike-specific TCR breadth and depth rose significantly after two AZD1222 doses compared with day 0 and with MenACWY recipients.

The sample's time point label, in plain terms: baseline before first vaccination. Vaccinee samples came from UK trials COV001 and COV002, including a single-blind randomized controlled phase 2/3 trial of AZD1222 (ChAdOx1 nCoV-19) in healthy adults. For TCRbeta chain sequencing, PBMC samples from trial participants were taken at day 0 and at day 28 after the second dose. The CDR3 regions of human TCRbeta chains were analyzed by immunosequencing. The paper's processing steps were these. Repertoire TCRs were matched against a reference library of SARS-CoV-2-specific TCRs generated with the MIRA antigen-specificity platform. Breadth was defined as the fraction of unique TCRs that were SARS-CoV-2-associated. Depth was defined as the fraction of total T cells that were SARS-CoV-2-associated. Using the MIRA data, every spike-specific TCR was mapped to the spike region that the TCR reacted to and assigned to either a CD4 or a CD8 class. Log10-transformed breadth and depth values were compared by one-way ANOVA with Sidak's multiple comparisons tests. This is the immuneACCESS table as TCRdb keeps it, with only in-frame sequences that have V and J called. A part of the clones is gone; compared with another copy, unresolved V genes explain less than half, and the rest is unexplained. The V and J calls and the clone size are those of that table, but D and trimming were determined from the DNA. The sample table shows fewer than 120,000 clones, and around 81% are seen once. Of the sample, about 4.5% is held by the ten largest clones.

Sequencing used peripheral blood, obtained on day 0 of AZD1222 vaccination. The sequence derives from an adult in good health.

The encoded CDR3 is CASSNGNNQPQHF. The DNA reads as follows: TGTGCCAGTAGTAACGGGAACAATCAGCCCCAGCATTTT. The chain is encoded by TRBV19 joined to TRBJ1-5, with no confident D gene call. V loses 4 bases, J loses 3 bases, and the germline ends lie 7 bases apart. The CDR3 measures 13 amino acids from cysteine to phenylalanine. Just the 39-base CDR3 DNA is kept, in frame starting at base 1. CDR1 LNHDA and CDR2 SQIVND are derived from the germline V gene (reference sequence).